These T cell receptor beta chains were read from a single sample in a study of T-cell reconstitution after alpha-beta-depleted transplantation in children. TCRdb reprocessed the PCR reads via MiXCR and lists one record per CDR3 protein. The data show about 980,000 distinct CDR3 sequences, roughly 29% seen once. The specimen was PBMCs, mostly from graft donor cells, collected 360 days after TCRalphabeta/CD19-depleted stem cell transplant. These receptors all stem from a boy under two years old who had a stem cell transplant for SCID, so the T cells may come from the graft donor. Each CDR3 is given with its conserved first and last residue. D genes are given only for firm matches. Clone size is shown for a subset of rows, as once, few, many or a class of expanded clone.

d_gene	v_gene	j_gene	abundance	CDR3aa	CDR3nt
NA	TRBV20-1	TRBJ1-2	NA	CSARYPGQGGYTF	TGCAGTGCTAGATACCCGGGCCAAGGGGGCTACACCTTC
NA	TRBV20-1	TRBJ1-1	NA	CSARDLRARGLSNTEAFF	TGCAGTGCTAGAGATCTAAGGGCTCGGGGGCTGTCGAACACTGAAGCTTTCTTT
NA	TRBV5-1	TRBJ1-6	NA	CASSSPAGQSNSPLHF	TGCGCCAGCAGCTCCCCAGCAGGACAATCTAATTCACCCCTCCACTTT
NA	TRBV29-1	TRBJ2-7	NA	CSVTGPVGQYF	TGCAGCGTTACGGGTCCTGTCGGGCAGTACTTC
TRBD2	TRBV4-1	TRBJ2-1	once	CASSQGSSGGSRHEQFF	TGCGCCAGCAGCCAAGGGTCCAGCGGGGGGTCAAGGCACGAGCAGTTCTTC
NA	TRBV12-3/TRBV12-4	TRBJ2-5	NA	CASSLMVGQETQYF	TGTGCCAGCAGTTTAATGGTAGGCCAAGAGACCCAGTACTTC
NA	TRBV6-5	TRBJ2-7	few	CASSSERGFLAYEQYF	TGTGCCAGCAGTTCCGAACGGGGCTTCCTCGCCTACGAGCAGTACTTC
NA	TRBV15	TRBJ2-7	NA	CATSSRGLYYEQYF	TGTGCCACCAGCTCGCGAGGACTGTACTACGAGCAGTACTTC
NA	TRBV24-1	TRBJ1-2	NA	CATSAGDYGYTF	TGTGCCACCAGTGCCGGGGACTATGGCTACACCTTC
NA	TRBV4-1	TRBJ2-3	few	CASSQDNQGRDTQYF	TGCGCCAGCAGCCAAGATAACCAGGGGAGAGATACGCAGTATTTT
NA	TRBV20-1	TRBJ2-3	many	CSVPRASTDTQYF	TGCAGTGTCCCGCGGGCTAGCACAGATACGCAGTATTTT
NA	TRBV5-1	TRBJ2-7	many	CASSLIPGYEQYF	TGTGCCAGCAGTTTAATACCGGGGTACGAGCAGTACTTC
NA	TRBV5-1	TRBJ1-6	NA	CASSLGQPTSYNSPLHF	TGCGCCAGCAGCTTGGGACAGCCGACCTCCTATAATTCACCCCTCCACTTT
NA	TRBV4-2	TRBJ2-5	NA	CASSQERAGHQETQYF	TGTGCCAGCAGCCAAGAAAGGGCAGGGCACCAAGAGACCCAGTACTTC
NA	TRBV30	TRBJ2-1	NA	CAWSPSDLPGYNEQFF	TGTGCCTGGAGTCCCTCGGACTTACCTGGTTACAATGAGCAGTTCTTC
TRBD1	TRBV7-3	TRBJ1-6	few	CASSLGTDNSPLHF	TGTGCCAGCAGCTTAGGGACAGACAATTCACCCCTCCACTTT
NA	TRBV29-1	TRBJ1-1	few	CSVDGGRGNDGAFF	TGCAGCGTTGACGGCGGCAGGGGTAACGATGGAGCTTTCTTT
NA	TRBV19	TRBJ1-1	NA	CATRVGLNTEAFF	TGTGCCACCCGCGTGGGTTTGAACACTGAAGCTTTCTTT
NA	TRBV20-1	TRBJ2-6	NA	CSARDKGRGANVLTF	TGCAGTGCTAGAGATAAGGGGCGAGGGGCCAACGTCCTGACTTTC
NA	TRBV20-1	TRBJ2-7	NA	CSASSGDQPYEQYF	TGCAGTGCTTCATCGGGCGACCAGCCCTACGAGCAGTACTTC
TRBD1	TRBV20-1	TRBJ1-5	NA	CSGGRSTGANQPQHF	TGCAGTGGGGGCCGATCCACAGGGGCAAATCAGCCCCAGCATTTT
NA	TRBV29-1	TRBJ1-1	NA	CSAKGTENSEAFF	TGCAGCGCAAAAGGGACGGAGAACTCTGAAGCTTTCTTT
NA	TRBV7-9	TRBJ2-7	NA	CASSLTVFFYEQYF	TGTGCCAGCAGCTTGACTGTTTTTTTCTACGAGCAGTACTTC
NA	TRBV7-9	TRBJ1-1	NA	CAVGITEAFF	TGTGCCGTCGGAATCACTGAAGCTTTCTTT
NA	TRBV2	TRBJ2-7	NA	CAAVVSQARYEQYF	TGTGCCGCTGTCGTGAGTCAGGCCCGCTACGAGCAGTACTTC
NA	TRBV5-1	TRBJ2-7	few	CASSLGALGGGYEQYF	TGCGCCAGCAGCTTGGGAGCCTTGGGGGGCGGCTACGAGCAGTACTTC
TRBD1	TRBV12-3/TRBV12-4	TRBJ2-7	NA	CASGRQGIYEQYF	TGTGCCAGCGGGAGACAGGGGATCTACGAGCAGTACTTC
TRBD1	TRBV20-1	TRBJ1-5	once	CSATTGSNQPQHF	TGCAGTGCCACGACAGGGAGCAATCAGCCCCAGCATTTT
TRBD1	TRBV12-3/TRBV12-4	TRBJ2-3	NA	CASRSRDRGVNTQYF	TGTGCCAGCAGATCCCGGGACAGGGGGGTTAATACGCAGTATTTT
NA	TRBV6-5	TRBJ2-3	NA	CASSYSIFGTQYF	TGTGCCAGCAGTTACTCGATATTCGGTACGCAGTATTTT
TRBD2	TRBV30	TRBJ2-7	NA	CAWKAGGSYEQYF	TGTGCCTGGAAAGCGGGGGGGTCCTACGAGCAGTACTTC
NA	TRBV29-1	TRBJ2-6	few	CSIDRLSGANVLTF	TGCAGCATCGACAGACTATCTGGGGCCAACGTCCTGACTTTC
NA	TRBV4-1	TRBJ2-7	NA	CASSQDGSYPSYEQYF	TGCGCCAGCAGCCAAGATGGGTCTTACCCCTCCTACGAGCAGTACTTC
NA	TRBV27	TRBJ1-2	few	CASSYHVFRGLYYGYTF	TGTGCCAGCAGTTACCACGTATTCAGGGGACTTTACTATGGCTACACCTTC
NA	TRBV25-1	TRBJ1-4	NA	CASSESPIRRPQLGPNEKLFF	TGTGCCAGCAGTGAATCCCCCATCCGCAGACCTCAACTTGGGCCAAATGAAAAACTGTTTTTT
TRBD1	TRBV5-6	TRBJ1-5	NA	CASSFWQGASYSNQPQHF	TGTGCCAGCAGCTTTTGGCAGGGGGCCTCCTATAGCAATCAGCCCCAGCATTTT
TRBD1	TRBV5-6	TRBJ2-4	NA	CASSFGIGQGPNIQYF	TGTGCCAGCAGCTTTGGCATTGGACAGGGCCCAAACATTCAGTACTTC
NA	TRBV14	TRBJ2-7	few	CASSQDGGRKEQYF	TGTGCCAGCAGCCAAGACGGAGGGCGGAAAGAGCAGTACTTC
NA	TRBV5-6	TRBJ2-7	NA	CASRRREDEQYF	TGTGCCAGCAGGCGGAGAGAGGACGAGCAGTACTTC
NA	TRBV29-1	TRBJ1-1	few	CSVEHRSMNTEAFF	TGCAGCGTTGAGCACAGGAGCATGAACACTGAAGCTTTCTTT
TRBD2	TRBV29-1	TRBJ2-3	NA	CSDFSGGSTDTQYF	TGCAGCGATTTTAGCGGGGGGTCCACAGATACGCAGTATTTT
NA	TRBV3-1	TRBJ1-6	NA	CASSQDPRGFGNSPLHF	TGTGCCAGCAGCCAAGACCCAAGGGGCTTCGGTAATTCACCCCTCCACTTT
NA	TRBV6-2/TRBV6-3	TRBJ2-2	once	CASRPSPGELFF	TGTGCCAGCAGGCCCAGCCCAGGGGAGCTGTTTTTT
TRBD1	TRBV29-1	TRBJ2-1	NA	CSGYGDRDNEQFF	TGCAGCGGCTATGGGGACAGAGACAATGAGCAGTTCTTC
TRBD1	TRBV7-2	TRBJ2-2	once	CASSLEGQGTGELFF	TGTGCCAGCAGCTTAGAGGGACAGGGGACCGGGGAGCTGTTTTTT
TRBD2	TRBV5-1	TRBJ2-1	NA	CASSNVAGGTYNEQFF	TGCGCCAGCAGTAATGTGGCGGGGGGTACCTACAATGAGCAGTTCTTC
TRBD1	TRBV4-1	TRBJ1-1	NA	CASSPEQGGLMNTEAFF	TGCGCCAGCAGCCCAGAACAGGGGGGCCTCATGAACACTGAAGCTTTCTTT
NA	TRBV19	TRBJ2-5	NA	CASSIGARRAQETQYF	TGTGCCAGTAGTATCGGCGCGAGGCGCGCCCAAGAGACCCAGTACTTC
TRBD2	TRBV4-2	TRBJ2-3	few	CASSQERGSTDTQYF	TGTGCCAGCAGCCAAGAGCGGGGGAGCACAGATACGCAGTATTTT
TRBD1	TRBV5-1	TRBJ2-7	NA	CASSLIYRGLSYEQYF	TGCGCCAGCAGCCTGATCTACAGGGGCCTTTCCTACGAGCAGTACTTC
TRBD1	TRBV18	TRBJ1-1	NA	CASARGASNTEAFF	TGTGCCAGCGCCAGGGGGGCATCGAACACTGAAGCTTTCTTT
TRBD2	TRBV4-1	TRBJ2-2	few	CASSQGTSGGAPGELFF	TGCGCCAGCAGCCAGGGGACTAGCGGGGGGGCCCCCGGGGAGCTGTTTTTT
TRBD1	TRBV20-1	TRBJ2-7	NA	CSARRTGIVGNEQYF	TGCAGTGCTAGGAGGACAGGGATCGTGGGGAACGAGCAGTACTTC
TRBD1	TRBV12-3/TRBV12-4	TRBJ2-3	NA	CASQQGPRTDTQYF	TGTGCCAGCCAACAGGGGCCTCGCACAGATACGCAGTATTTT
TRBD1	TRBV7-9	TRBJ2-3	NA	CASSSYRGADTQYF	TGTGCCAGCAGCTCGTACAGGGGCGCAGATACGCAGTATTTT
NA	TRBV9	TRBJ2-7	few	CASSVGGQAWSEQYF	TGTGCCAGCAGCGTAGGAGGTCAGGCCTGGTCCGAGCAGTACTTC
NA	TRBV6-5	TRBJ1-1	NA	CASSYRRSGTEAFF	TGTGCCAGCAGTTACAGGAGGAGTGGGACTGAAGCTTTCTTT
NA	TRBV18	TRBJ1-4	NA	CASSPFGTVATNEKLFF	TGTGCCAGCTCACCGTTCGGGACCGTAGCAACTAATGAAAAACTGTTTTTT
NA	TRBV29-1	TRBJ2-3	NA	CSVEDWGRGTDTQYF	TGCAGCGTTGAAGATTGGGGGCGGGGTACAGATACGCAGTATTTT